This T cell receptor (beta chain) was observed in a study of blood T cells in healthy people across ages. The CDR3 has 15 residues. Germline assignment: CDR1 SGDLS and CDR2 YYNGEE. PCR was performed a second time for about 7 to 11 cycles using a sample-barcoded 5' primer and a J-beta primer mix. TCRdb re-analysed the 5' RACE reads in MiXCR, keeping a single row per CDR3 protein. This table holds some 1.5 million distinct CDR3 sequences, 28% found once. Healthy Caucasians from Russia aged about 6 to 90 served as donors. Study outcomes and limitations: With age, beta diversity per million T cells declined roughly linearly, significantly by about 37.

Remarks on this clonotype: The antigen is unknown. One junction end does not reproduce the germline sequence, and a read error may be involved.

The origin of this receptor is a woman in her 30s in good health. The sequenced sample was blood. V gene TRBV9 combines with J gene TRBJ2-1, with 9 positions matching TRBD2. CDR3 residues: CANSFGLAGDNEQFF. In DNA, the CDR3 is TGTGCCAACAGCTTCGGTTTAGCGGGGGACAATGAGCAGTTCTTC.